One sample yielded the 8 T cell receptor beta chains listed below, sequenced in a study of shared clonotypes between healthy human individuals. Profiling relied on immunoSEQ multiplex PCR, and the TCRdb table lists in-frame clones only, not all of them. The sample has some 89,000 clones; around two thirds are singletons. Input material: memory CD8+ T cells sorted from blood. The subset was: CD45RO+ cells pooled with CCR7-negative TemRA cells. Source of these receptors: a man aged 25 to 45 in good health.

CDR3 DNA sequence: TGTGCCAGCAGTGGGGACAGCGAGGACTCTGGGGCCAACGTCCTGACTTTC. Translated, it gives CASSGDSEDSGANVLTF. The V call is TRBV25-1, the J call TRBJ2-6; 7 positions agree with TRBD1. J lost 0 bases, V lost 4 bases, and 6 bases had no gene match. The CDR3 totals 17 residues. Germline CDR1 reads MGHDK; CDR2 reads SYGVNS.

In DNA, the CDR3 is TGTGCCAGCAGTGAAGGAACTAGGGTGGGGGACCCGGCGGCTGAGCAGTTCTTC. This gives the protein CASSEGTRVGDPAAEQFF. The V gene is TRBV25-1, the J gene TRBJ2-1; possibly TRBD1 or TRBD2 for D (5 bases each). V lost 2 bases and J 9 bases, leaving 26 bases between the germline ends. Germline-derived CDR1 and CDR2 are MGHDK and SYGVNS. The CDR3 is made up of 18 amino acids.

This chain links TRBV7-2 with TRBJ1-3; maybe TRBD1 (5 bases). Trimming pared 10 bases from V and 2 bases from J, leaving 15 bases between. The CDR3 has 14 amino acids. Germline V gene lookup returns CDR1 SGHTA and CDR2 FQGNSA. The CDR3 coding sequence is TGTGCCACGGACAAACTCAACGCTGGAAACACCATATATTTT. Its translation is CATDKLNAGNTIYF.

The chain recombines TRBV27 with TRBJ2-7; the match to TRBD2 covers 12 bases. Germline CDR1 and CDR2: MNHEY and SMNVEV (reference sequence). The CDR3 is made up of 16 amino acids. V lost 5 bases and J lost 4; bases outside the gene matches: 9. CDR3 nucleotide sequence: TGTGCCAGCAGTCCACGACTAGCGGGAGTAAAGTACGAGCAGTACTTC. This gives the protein CASSPRLAGVKYEQYF.

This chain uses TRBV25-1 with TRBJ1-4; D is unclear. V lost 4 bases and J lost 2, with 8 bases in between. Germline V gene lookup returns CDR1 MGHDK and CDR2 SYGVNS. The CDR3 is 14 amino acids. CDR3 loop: CASSVGQTNEKLFF. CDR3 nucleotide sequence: TGTGCCAGCAGTGTAGGGCAGACTAATGAAAAACTGTTTTTT.

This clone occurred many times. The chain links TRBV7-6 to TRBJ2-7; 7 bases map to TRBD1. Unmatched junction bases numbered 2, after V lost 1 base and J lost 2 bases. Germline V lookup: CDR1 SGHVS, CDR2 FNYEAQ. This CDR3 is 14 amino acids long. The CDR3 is CASSLGDRPYEQYF. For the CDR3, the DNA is TGTGCCAGCAGCTTAGGGGACAGACCCTACGAGCAGTACTTC.

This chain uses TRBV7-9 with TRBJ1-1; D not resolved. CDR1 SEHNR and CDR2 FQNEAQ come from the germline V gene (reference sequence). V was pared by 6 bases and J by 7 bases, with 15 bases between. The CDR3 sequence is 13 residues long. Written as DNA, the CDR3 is TGTGCCAGCAGTTTATCCCAGCGGGATGAAGCTTTCTTT. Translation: CASSLSQRDEAFF.

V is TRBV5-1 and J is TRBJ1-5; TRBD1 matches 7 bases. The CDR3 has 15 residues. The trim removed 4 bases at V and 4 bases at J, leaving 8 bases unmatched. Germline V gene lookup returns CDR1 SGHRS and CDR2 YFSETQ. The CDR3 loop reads CASSQAAGGNQPQHF. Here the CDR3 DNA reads TGCGCCAGCAGCCAAGCGGCAGGGGGAAATCAGCCCCAGCATTTT.